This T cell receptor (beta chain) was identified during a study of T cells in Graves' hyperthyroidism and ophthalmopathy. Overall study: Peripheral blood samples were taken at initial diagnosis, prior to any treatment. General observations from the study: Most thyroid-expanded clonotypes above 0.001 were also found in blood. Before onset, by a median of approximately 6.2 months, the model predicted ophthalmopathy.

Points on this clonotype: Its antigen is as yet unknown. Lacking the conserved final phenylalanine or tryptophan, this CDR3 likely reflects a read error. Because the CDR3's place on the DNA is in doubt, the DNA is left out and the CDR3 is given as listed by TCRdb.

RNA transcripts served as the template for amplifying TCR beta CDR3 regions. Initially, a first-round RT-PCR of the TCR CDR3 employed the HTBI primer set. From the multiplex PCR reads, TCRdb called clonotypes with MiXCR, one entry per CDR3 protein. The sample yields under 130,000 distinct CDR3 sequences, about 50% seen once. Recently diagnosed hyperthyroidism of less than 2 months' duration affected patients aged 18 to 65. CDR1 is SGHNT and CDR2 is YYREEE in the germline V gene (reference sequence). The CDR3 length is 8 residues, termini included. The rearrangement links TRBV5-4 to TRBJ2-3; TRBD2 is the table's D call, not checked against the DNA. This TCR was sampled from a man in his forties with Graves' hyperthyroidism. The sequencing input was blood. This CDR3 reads CASSQGLR.